This is a list of T cell receptor beta chains from one sample in a study of Graves' ophthalmopathy and Graves' hyperthyroidism. TCRdb re-derived calls from the multiplex PCR reads in MiXCR, one entry per CDR3 protein. Among about 400,000 distinct CDR3 sequences listed, 21% were seen once. The sample taken for sequencing was peripheral blood. All receptors derive from a woman in her late teens or twenties with stable Graves' hyperthyroidism. The CDR3 runs from the conserved cysteine through the conserved F or W. A D gene is named only where the DNA matches it firmly. A row's size may be missing; if present it is once, few, many or a size class.

CDR3aa,CDR3nt,d_gene,v_gene,abundance,j_gene
CASSYRDGGDAFF,TGTGCCAGCAGTTACCGGGACGGAGGTGACGCTTTCTTT,-,TRBV6-5,many,TRBJ1-1
CATQGPYEQYF,TGTGCCACTCAGGGGCCCTACGAGCAGTACTTC,-,TRBV6-5,many,TRBJ2-7
CSASGSRGNTGELFF,TGCAGTGCTAGTGGGTCGCGGGGAAACACCGGGGAGCTGTTTTTT,-,TRBV20-1,-,TRBJ2-2
CASSLTDGNTEAFF,TGTGCCAGCAGCTTAACGGACGGGAACACTGAAGCTTTCTTT,-,TRBV7-2,many,TRBJ1-1
CASSELGATGSRYEQYF,TGCGCCAGCAGTGAGCTCGGGGCGACAGGGTCTCGCTACGAGCAGTACTTC,TRBD1,TRBV10-2,-,TRBJ2-7
CASSEWGTGEETQYF,TGTGCCAGCAGTGAATGGGGGACAGGGGAAGAGACCCAGTACTTC,TRBD1,TRBV25-1,many,TRBJ2-5
CASSPGTPSGANVLTF,TGTGCCAGCAGTCCCGGCACCCCCTCTGGGGCCAACGTCCTGACTTTC,-,TRBV28,many,TRBJ2-6
CSAPFKGWVPNTEAFF,TGCAGTGCCCCCTTCAAAGGATGGGTTCCGAACACTGAAGCTTTCTTT,-,TRBV20-1,many,TRBJ1-1
CASSPTGTSGRGVEQYF,TGTGCCAGCAGCCCCACCGGGACTAGCGGGAGGGGGGTCGAGCAGTACTTC,TRBD2,TRBV27,many,TRBJ2-7
CASSTTGVYEQYF,TGTGCCAGTAGTACGACGGGAGTCTACGAGCAGTACTTC,-,TRBV19,many,TRBJ2-7
CASSFRRSGRNYEQYF,TGTGCCAGCAGCTTCCGACGTAGCGGGAGAAACTACGAGCAGTACTTC,TRBD2,TRBV11-2,many,TRBJ2-7
CASSYYRTVNTEAFF,TGTGCCAGCAGTTATTATCGGACGGTTAACACTGAAGCTTTCTTT,-,TRBV6-2/TRBV6-3,many,TRBJ1-1
CASRSGQINDSPLHF,TGTGCCAGCAGGTCCGGACAGATTAATGATTCACCCCTCCACTTT,-,TRBV6-1,many,TRBJ1-6
CSARAAGDYEQYF,TGCAGTGCTAGAGCAGCGGGAGACTACGAGCAGTACTTC,TRBD2,TRBV20-1,many,TRBJ2-7
CASSIDWLGDAPQHF,TGTGCCAGTAGTATAGATTGGTTGGGAGACGCTCCCCAGCATTTT,-,TRBV19,-,TRBJ1-5
CATTEPKETQYF,TGTGCCACAACCGAACCTAAAGAGACCCAGTACTTC,-,TRBV28,few,TRBJ2-5
CASRTDRDTEAFF,TGTGCCAGCCGGACCGACAGGGACACTGAAGCTTTCTTT,TRBD1,TRBV19,many,TRBJ1-1
CATSRDPGPPLHF,TGTGCCACCAGCAGAGATCCAGGTCCACCCCTCCACTTT,-,TRBV15,many,TRBJ1-6
CSASPTRGYEQYF,TGCAGTGCTAGTCCGACCAGGGGCTACGAGCAGTACTTC,-,TRBV20-1,once,TRBJ2-7
CASSVEGTYGYTF,TGTGCCAGCAGTGTTGAGGGGACCTATGGCTACACCTTC,-,TRBV6-1,few,TRBJ1-2
CATSDVPSNQPQHF,TGTGCCACCAGTGACGTCCCTAGCAATCAGCCCCAGCATTTT,-,TRBV24-1,-,TRBJ1-5
CASSKGQNTEAFF,TGTGCCAGCAGTAAGGGACAGAACACTGAAGCTTTCTTT,-,TRBV6-1,-,TRBJ1-1
CASSLSSGFEAFF,TGTGCCAGCAGCTTAAGTTCGGGGTTTGAAGCTTTCTTT,-,TRBV7-9,many,TRBJ1-1
CSARGTSGWSQYF,TGCAGTGCTAGAGGGACTAGCGGGTGGTCGCAGTACTTC,TRBD2,TRBV20-1,many,TRBJ2-7
CASSYSFVRAAYEQYF,TGCGCCAGCAGCTACTCTTTTGTCCGAGCGGCCTACGAGCAGTACTTC,-,TRBV5-1,many,TRBJ2-7
CASSLRTGQPQHF,TGTGCCAGCAGTTTAAGGACAGGGCAGCCCCAGCATTTT,TRBD1,TRBV27,-,TRBJ1-5
CASSESERPPYEQYF,TGTGCCAGCAGTGAATCGGAGAGACCTCCCTACGAGCAGTACTTC,-,TRBV25-1,many,TRBJ2-7
CASFGAGLGGELFF,TGTGCCAGTTTTGGGGCAGGTTTAGGCGGGGAGCTGTTTTTT,-,TRBV28,many,TRBJ2-2
CAWSVTWEYGQPQHF,TGTGCCTGGAGTGTAACCTGGGAGTACGGTCAGCCCCAGCATTTT,-,TRBV30,many,TRBJ1-5
CASSLGDYEQYF,TGTGCCAGCAGCTTAGGGGACTACGAGCAGTACTTC,-,TRBV11-2,many,TRBJ2-7
CASSPSGTRRTEAFF,TGTGCCAGCAGTCCATCCGGGACTAGACGCACTGAAGCTTTCTTT,-,TRBV12-3/TRBV12-4,many,TRBJ1-1
CASSFLAGVSYEQYF,-,-,TRBV12-3/TRBV12-4,many,TRBJ2-7
CSARAGNSNQPQHF,TGCAGTGCTAGGGCTGGTAATAGCAATCAGCCCCAGCATTTT,-,TRBV20-1,many,TRBJ1-5
CAISPSGDSYEQYF,TGTGCCATCAGTCCTAGCGGGGACTCCTACGAGCAGTACTTC,TRBD2,TRBV10-3,many,TRBJ2-7
CASSLSHMGLADYEQYF,TGTGCCAGCAGCTTATCTCACATGGGATTGGCGGACTACGAGCAGTACTTC,-,TRBV11-1,many,TRBJ2-7
CATSRDRSSSNQPQHF,TGTGCCACCAGCAGAGATCGATCGAGTAGCAATCAGCCCCAGCATTTT,-,TRBV15,-,TRBJ1-5
CASSPGLAGGELFF,TGTGCCAGCAGCCCGGGACTAGCCGGCGGGGAGCTGTTTTTT,TRBD2,TRBV2,many,TRBJ2-2
CASRSGTATGELFF,TGTGCCAGCAGATCCGGGACAGCAACCGGGGAGCTGTTTTTT,TRBD1,TRBV6-2/TRBV6-3,-,TRBJ2-2
CAWSVLRQGHHQPQHF,TGTGCCTGGAGTGTACTCCGTCAGGGTCACCATCAGCCCCAGCATTTT,-,TRBV30,many,TRBJ1-5
CASSVISGQRREQYF,TGTGCCAGCAGTGTAATTTCGGGACAGCGACGCGAGCAGTACTTC,TRBD1,TRBV6-1,-,TRBJ2-7
CATHRGVGYTF,TGTGCCACTCACAGGGGTGTAGGCTACACCTTC,TRBD1,TRBV12-3/TRBV12-4,-,TRBJ1-2
CASSPFRGGYNSPLHF,TGTGCCAGCAGCCCCTTCAGGGGAGGGTATAATTCACCCCTCCACTTT,-,TRBV12-3/TRBV12-4,many,TRBJ1-6
CSARWQINYEQYF,TGCAGTGCTAGGTGGCAGATAAACTACGAGCAGTACTTC,-,TRBV20-1,many,TRBJ2-7
CASSYLSQGENGNTIYF,TGTGCCAGCAGTTACCTCAGCCAGGGGGAGAATGGAAACACCATATATTTT,TRBD1,TRBV6-5,many,TRBJ1-3
CASSVGTGKFYEQYF,TGTGCCAGCAGCGTAGGGACAGGGAAATTCTACGAGCAGTACTTC,TRBD1,TRBV9,many,TRBJ2-7
CSARDQGRYNEQFF,TGCAGTGCTAGAGATCAGGGGAGATACAATGAGCAGTTCTTC,-,TRBV20-1,few,TRBJ2-1
CASSFAGGEKTQYF,TGTGCCAGCAGCTTTGCGGGAGGCGAGAAGACCCAGTACTTC,TRBD2,TRBV7-2,many,TRBJ2-5
CASRDSRGVQETQYF,TGTGCCAGCAGAGATAGCAGGGGGGTCCAAGAGACCCAGTACTTC,-,TRBV28,-,TRBJ2-5
CATKTDDTEAFF,TGTGCCACAAAGACAGACGACACTGAAGCTTTCTTT,-,TRBV10-3,-,TRBJ1-1
CASSSSSGGDHYEQYF,TGTGCCAGCAGTTCCTCTAGCGGGGGGGACCATTACGAGCAGTACTTC,TRBD2,TRBV6-5,-,TRBJ2-7
CASSEYRVTGELFF,TGTGCCAGCAGTGAATATAGGGTTACCGGGGAGCTGTTTTTT,-,TRBV25-1,many,TRBJ2-2
CASSLEGSAFF,TGCGCCAGCAGCTTGGAAGGGTCAGCTTTCTTT,-,TRBV5-1,few,TRBJ1-1
CASSLAGATGGGGYTF,TGTGCCAGCAGCTTAGCAGGGGCGACAGGGGGTGGGGGCTACACCTTC,TRBD1,TRBV7-2,many,TRBJ1-2
CASSARSDDPKNIQYF,TGTGCCAGCAGCGCAAGAAGCGACGACCCCAAAAACATTCAGTACTTC,-,TRBV2,many,TRBJ2-4